Listed below are T cell receptor beta chains from one sample, sequenced in a study of cytomegalovirus exposure and HLA in healthy donors. The assay was immunoSEQ multiplex PCR, and TCRdb's table has in-frame clones only and misses some. The sample includes 200,000 to 250,000 clones, about 84% seen only once; the top ten take roughly 1.3%. Sequencing was performed on PBMCs. The receptors here all came from a human donor in good health. CDR3s include the opening cysteine and the closing phenylalanine or tryptophan. The order of the fields is V gene, clone size, J gene, D gene, CDR3 protein, CDR3 DNA. A D gene is named only where the DNA matches it firmly. Some rows mark clone size as missing; the rest say once, few, many or name a class of expanded clone.

>TRBV27|NA|TRBJ2-1|TRBD1
CASSSSYRGNEQFF
TGTGCCAGCAGTTCCTCCTACAGGGGCAATGAGCAGTTCTTC
>TRBV7-3|NA|TRBJ2-1|TRBD2
CASSRLAGLYNEQFF
TGTGCCAGCAGCAGACTAGCGGGACTATACAATGAGCAGTTCTTC
>TRBV9|NA|TRBJ2-5|NA
CASSVGERETQYF
TGTGCCAGCAGCGTAGGGGAGCGCGAGACCCAGTACTTC
>TRBV5-1|NA|TRBJ2-3|NA
CASSFRGPSTDTQYF
TGCGCCAGCAGCTTTCGTGGGCCGAGCACAGATACGCAGTATTTT
>TRBV5-4|NA|TRBJ2-2|NA
CASSLAQVNTGELFF
TGTGCCAGCAGCTTGGCACAGGTAAACACCGGGGAGCTGTTTTTT
>TRBV19|NA|TRBJ2-1|TRBD2
CASSPTTSGRPYNEQFF
TGTGCCAGTAGTCCCACGACTAGCGGGAGGCCCTACAATGAGCAGTTCTTC
>TRBV7-2|NA|TRBJ2-7|TRBD1
CASSLAGGRSEQYF
TGTGCCAGCAGCTTAGCAGGGGGCCGTAGCGAGCAGTACTTC
>TRBV6-5|NA|TRBJ2-7|NA
CASRAGISYEQYF
TGTGCCAGCAGGGCAGGGATTTCTTACGAGCAGTACTTC
>TRBV7-9|NA|TRBJ2-3|TRBD2
CASSSTSGRAGDTQYF
TGTGCCAGCAGCTCAACTAGCGGGAGGGCCGGGGATACGCAGTATTTT
>TRBV6-5|once|TRBJ1-2|TRBD1
CASSYAGQGFDYGYTF
TGTGCCAGCAGTTACGCTGGACAGGGCTTTGACTATGGCTACACCTTC
>TRBV5-3|NA|TRBJ2-4|TRBD1
CARSPRRGTEIAKNIQYF
TGTGCCAGAAGCCCTCGCAGGGGGACAGAGATAGCCAAAAACATTCAGTACTTC
>TRBV7-9|NA|TRBJ2-7|NA
CASSTAGSPVYEQYF
TGTGCCAGCAGTACCGCCGGGTCTCCCGTCTACGAGCAGTACTTC
>TRBV5-1|NA|TRBJ2-7|NA
CASSLAGRELYEQYF
TGCGCCAGCAGCTTGGCTGGGCGAGAGCTCTACGAGCAGTACTTC
>TRBV2|once|TRBJ2-7|TRBD2
CASSPTSGRTYEQYF
TGTGCCAGCAGTCCTACTAGCGGGAGGACATACGAGCAGTACTTC
>TRBV12-5|once|TRBJ1-1|NA
CASGLVLRGGGTEAFF
TGTGCTAGTGGTTTGGTACTAAGGGGGGGCGGCACTGAAGCTTTCTTT
>TRBV29-1|NA|TRBJ2-1|TRBD2
CSVEEKSGVAYNEQFF
TGCAGCGTTGAAGAAAAAAGCGGGGTCGCCTACAATGAGCAGTTCTTC
>TRBV7-2|NA|TRBJ2-5|NA
CASRQKSMGGTQYF
TGTGCCAGCAGACAAAAATCTATGGGAGGGACCCAGTACTTC
>TRBV5-6|NA|TRBJ2-5|TRBD1
CASSTFGTVQETQYF
TGTGCCAGCAGCACGTTCGGGACAGTACAAGAGACCCAGTACTTC
>TRBV6-6|NA|TRBJ2-7|TRBD1
CASSYSRTGRNEQYF
TGTGCCAGCAGTTACTCCCGGACAGGGCGAAACGAGCAGTACTTC
>TRBV28|once|TRBJ1-1|NA
CASSSLPAEAFF
TGTGCCAGCAGTTCCCTCCCAGCTGAAGCTTTCTTT
>TRBV28|NA|TRBJ2-7|NA
CASSQMNRDMLYEQYF
TGTGCCAGCAGCCAGATGAACCGGGACATGCTCTACGAGCAGTACTTC
>TRBV18|NA|TRBJ2-7|TRBD1
CASSPLGQSSYEQYF
TGTGCCAGCTCACCACTGGGACAGAGCTCCTACGAGCAGTACTTC
>TRBV30|few|TRBJ2-5|NA
CAWSARETQYF
TGTGCCTGGAGTGCCAGAGAGACCCAGTACTTC
>TRBV4-1|NA|TRBJ2-6|NA
CASSLGPGANVLTF
TGCGCCAGCAGCCTGGGCCCTGGGGCCAACGTCCTGACTTTC
>TRBV6-1|NA|TRBJ1-1|NA
CASSEAPLWTEGAFF
TGTGCCAGCAGTGAAGCCCCATTATGGACAGAAGGGGCTTTCTTT
>TRBV14|NA|TRBJ2-3|TRBD2
CASSHLELAGVGDTQYF
TGTGCCAGCAGCCATCTAGAGCTAGCGGGAGTTGGAGATACGCAGTATTTT
>TRBV7-6|NA|TRBJ1-3|NA
CASSLDLYSGNTIYF
TGTGCCAGCAGCTTAGACCTATACTCTGGAAACACCATATATTTT
>TRBV5-1|NA|TRBJ1-1|NA
CASSHGGDTEAFF
TGCGCCAGCAGCCACGGGGGGGACACTGAAGCTTTCTTT
>TRBV2|NA|TRBJ1-1|NA
CASTGSMNTEAFF
TGTGCCAGCACCGGGAGTATGAACACTGAAGCTTTCTTT
>TRBV18|NA|TRBJ1-2|NA
CASSQPDRNYGYTF
TGTGCCAGCTCACAGCCGGACAGAAACTATGGCTACACCTTC
>TRBV5-1|NA|TRBJ2-2|TRBD2
CASSFLDPGLVISHAAGELFF
TGCGCCAGCAGCTTTCTGGACCCGGGACTAGTTATAAGTCATGCGGCCGGGGAGCTGTTTTTT
>TRBV27|NA|TRBJ2-7|NA
CASSPVRVVSYEQYF
TGTGCCAGCAGTCCCGTCCGGGTCGTCTCCTACGAGCAGTACTTC
>TRBV30|NA|TRBJ2-3|NA
CAWSTGSTPDTQYF
TGTGCCTGGAGTACAGGGTCCACCCCAGATACGCAGTATTTT
>TRBV2|NA|TRBJ2-5|NA
CASSEGGPETQYF
TGTGCCAGCAGTGAAGGTGGGCCGGAGACCCAGTACTTC
>TRBV12-5|NA|TRBJ2-5|NA
CASGRESRETQYF
TGTGCTAGTGGACGGGAGTCACGAGAGACCCAGTACTTC
>TRBV7-8|NA|TRBJ1-2|NA
CASSYRTGNYGYTF
TGTGCCAGCAGCTACCGCACAGGGAACTATGGCTACACCTTC
>TRBV7-2|once|TRBJ1-3|TRBD1
CASSLSGGVGGNTIYF
TGTGCCAGCAGTCTTTCAGGGGGAGTGGGGGGAAACACCATATATTTT
>TRBV11-1|NA|TRBJ2-2|TRBD1
CASSWDRVIGELFF
TGTGCCAGCAGTTGGGACAGGGTAATCGGGGAGCTGTTTTTT
>TRBV29-1|NA|TRBJ2-5|TRBD2
CSAMGLAGKVYGTQYF
TGCAGCGCAATGGGACTAGCGGGAAAGGTTTATGGGACCCAGTACTTC